The T cell receptor (beta chain) under discussion was sequenced for a study of shared clonotypes between healthy human individuals. Study results and limitations: Non-shared clonotypes were found to have lower generation probabilities than the clonotypes that were shared by all four of the sorted-subset donors. Around 5% was the fraction of naive CD4 clonotypes found shared across a few donors. What naive subsets generally showed was a larger estimated richness than memory subsets showed.

Regarding this clone: Its target is not known.

CD45RA-negative memory and CD45RA+ naive subsets were split from the CD4+ cells. Measured with immunoSEQ multiplex PCR; TCRdb has only the in-frame clones, and not every one. The table records more than 2,000,000 clones, approximately 90% of them present only once. The CDR3 extends over 15 amino acids. After removal of 9 bases from V and 2 bases from J, the junction contained 8 bases not matched to a gene. Germline assignment: CDR1 SNHLY and CDR2 FYNNEI. V and J are TRBV2 and TRBJ2-2; 8 nucleotides line up with TRBD2. The receptor was derived from a man aged 18 to 35 in good health. The specimen was naive CD4+ T cells sorted from blood. Subset meaning: CD45RA+ positively selected. CDR3 in amino acids: CASTGTRPNTGELFF. The DNA for the CDR3 is TGTGCCAGTACCGGGACTAGACCTAACACCGGGGAGCTGTTTTTT.